A single sample is the source of the 14 T cell receptor beta chains below, sequenced in a study of coeliac disease. TCRdb's table, derived via immunoSEQ multiplex PCR, lists solely in-frame clones and lacks some. In the table there are roughly 4,200 clones, 65% to 70% of which are singletons. For these TCRs, the target antigens are not known. Study findings and constraints: In active celiac disease, intraepithelial and lamina propria TRB and TRG repertoires were less clonal than controls.

The specimen was intraepithelial lymphocytes from the gut. These receptors came from a woman under 30 with active celiac disease.

CDR3 nucleotide sequence: TGTGCCAGCAGCCCGCTGACCGGCGGGGTTTCAGAAGGAAACACCATATATTTT. Protein product: CASSPLTGGVSEGNTIYF. The chain couples TRBV11-2 to TRBJ1-3; D uncertain. This CDR3 comprises 18 residues. V lost 5 bases to trimming and J lost 4 bases, with 24 bases between them. CDR1 and CDR2 (germline): SGHAT, FQNNGV.

The rearrangement joins TRBV15 to TRBJ1-5; D not resolved. The germline V gene encodes CDR1 LNHNV and CDR2 YYDKDF (reference sequence). V was cut by 2 bases and J by 3 bases, with 14 bases left in between. This CDR3 has 16 amino acids. CDR3 amino acids: CATSRQDGIANQPQHF. The CDR3 DNA is TGTGCCACCAGCAGACAAGACGGGATCGCCAATCAGCCCCAGCATTTT.

This clone has just a few counts. V gene TRBV12-5 combines with J gene TRBJ1-5; tentative D call: TRBD1 (6 bases). V lost 7 bases and J lost 0, with 16 bases in between. CDR3 length: 16 amino acids. Per germline, CDR1 LGHNT and CDR2 FRNRAP. CDR3 sequence (DNA): TGTGCTAGTGAACCAGGGGCAGCCTTTAGCAATCAGCCCCAGCATTTT. As protein: CASEPGAAFSNQPQHF.

The rearrangement uses TRBV11-3 and TRBJ2-5, with TRBD1 matching over 12 bases. Germline V gene data show CDR1 as SGHNT and CDR2 as YENEEA. The CDR3 runs to 15 residues. J was trimmed by 5 bases and V by 5 bases; bases with no gene match: 6. CDR3 nucleotide sequence: TGTGCCAGCAGCCCAGGGACAGGGGGCTTGGAGACCCAGTACTTC. This translates into CASSPGTGGLETQYF.

This clone was counted between two and nine times. The chain recombines TRBV28 with TRBJ2-7, with 11 bases fitting TRBD2. This CDR3 has 15 residues. Germline V gene data show CDR1 as MDHEN and CDR2 as SYDVKM. V lost 5 bases and J lost 7; bases outside the gene matches: 10. DNA of the CDR3: TGTGCCAGCAGTCCCCGGGTAGCGGGAGGGGGTGAGCAGTACTTC. This codes for CASSPRVAGGGEQYF.

The chain employs TRBV20-1 and TRBJ2-5, with D perhaps matching TRBD1 (5 bases). V lost 4 bases to trimming and J lost 9 bases, with 9 bases between them. The V gene's germline CDR1 is DFQATT and CDR2 SNEGSKA (reference sequence). The CDR3 extends over 10 amino acids. CDR3 amino acids: CSAKEGAQYF. The CDR3 nucleotides are TGCAGTGCTAAAGAAGGGGCCCAGTACTTC.

This chain uses TRBV2 with TRBJ2-5; D ambiguous. Trimming took off 2 bases at V and 2 bases at J, with 9 bases between the two ends. CDR1 SNHLY and CDR2 FYNNEI come from the germline V gene. There are 14 residues in the CDR3. CDR3 DNA: TGTGCCAGCAGTGAAAACACCCCACAAGAGACCCAGTACTTC. It is translated as CASSENTPQETQYF.

The rearrangement joins TRBV11-3 to TRBJ1-1; unclear D gene. Germline CDR1 SGHNT, CDR2 YENEEA. There are 17 residues in the CDR3. The V end lost 1 base, the J end lost 5 bases, and 20 bases lay between the germline ends. The CDR3 reads CASSLGGFGGYGTEAFF. In DNA, the CDR3 is TGTGCCAGCAGCTTAGGGGGTTTCGGAGGGTATGGGACTGAAGCTTTCTTT.

In this sample, this clone turned up once. Its ends do not fully match the called genes, so a read error is possible. The chain employs TRBV7-7 and TRBJ2-5; the D is unclear. Germline V gives CDR1 SSHAT, CDR2 FNYEAQ (reference sequence). The CDR3 sequence is 14 residues long. This CDR3 is CASSTRGSQETQYF. The CDR3 DNA follows: TGTGCTAGCAGCACCAGAGGTTCCCAAGAGACCCAGTACTTC.

V is TRBV28 and J is TRBJ2-3, with D tentatively TRBD2 (7 bases). The CDR3 extends over 17 amino acids. Germline V CDR1 and CDR2: MDHEN, SYDVKM. The ends were cut back, 3 bases at V and 2 bases at J, with 18 bases in the middle. DNA for the CDR3: TGTGCCAGCAGTTTGAGAGGGGGGGCCCCACCCACAGATACGCAGTATTTT. Translation: CASSLRGGAPPTDTQYF.

This CDR3 is CARFTTRLAVEETQYF. For the CDR3, the DNA is TGTGCCAGGTTCACCACTAGGCTAGCGGTAGAAGAGACCCAGTACTTC. The chain couples TRBV11-3 to TRBJ2-5; TRBD2 matches 7 bases. Germline CDR1 and CDR2: SGHNT and YENEEA. This CDR3 region has 16 residues. After removal of 9 bases from V and 3 bases from J, the junction contained 16 bases not matched to a gene.

The chain employs TRBV27 and TRBJ2-1, with 11 bases that match TRBD2. Per the germline V gene, CDR1 is MNHEY and CDR2 is SMNVEV (reference sequence). Germline trimming cut 3 bases from V and 7 bases from J; bases unmatched to any gene: 8. The CDR3 length is 16 residues. The CDR3, as DNA: TGTGCCAGCAGTTTGTTGGGGCTAGCGGGAGGAAATGAGCAGTTCTTC. This sequence encodes CASSLLGLAGGNEQFF.

This clone was picked up a small number of times. The rearrangement uses TRBV6-1 and TRBJ1-1; TRBD1 aligns across 8 bases. Germline CDR1 is MNHNS and CDR2 is SASEGT. The CDR3 contains 15 residues. Trimming at V came to 2 bases and at J to 4 bases, leaving 6 bases not matched to a gene. The CDR3 nucleotides read TGTGCCAGCAGTGAAACAGGGGGTCCGTCCACTGAAGCTTTCTTT. Protein sequence: CASSETGGPSTEAFF.

The V gene is TRBV5-1, the J gene TRBJ1-4; D gene ambiguous. The V end was cut by 0 bases, the J end by 7 bases, with 13 bases between. Germline CDR1 and CDR2: SGHRS and YFSETQ. This CDR3 has 15 amino acids. The CDR3 coding sequence is TGCGCCAGCAGCTTGGCGGGGAACAAACTTGAAAAACTGTTTTTT. Encoded protein: CASSLAGNKLEKLFF.